This passage covers 8 T cell receptor beta chains from one sample sequenced in a study of beta chain features in type 1 diabetes. Study results and limitations: Significant though moderate, a shortening of TCRB CDR3s appeared in all four CD4+ subsets of Type 1 diabetes patients.

Antigen specificity for these receptors is unknown. Expressed TCRB transcripts were sequenced because the entire RNA isolate underwent reverse transcription. Sequencing was performed with immunoSEQ multiplex PCR; in TCRdb, only in-frame clones are kept and a portion is missing. The repertoire holds a few hundred thousand clones, 16% seen once, with approximately 0.087% in the top ten. Material for sequencing was naive CD4+ T cells from blood. These receptors were taken from a man between 25 and 39 years old with type 1 diabetes.

This clone came up a few times. This chain connects TRBV23-1 to TRBJ2-1; 9 nucleotides line up with TRBD2. TRBV23-1 is assigned to the ORF class and has an uncertain function. After removal of 8 bases from V and 7 bases from J, the junction contained 9 bases not matched to a gene. This CDR3 region has 14 residues. The CDR3 sequence: CASPSASGTNEQFF. The CDR3 DNA sequence: TGCGCCAGCCCTTCTGCTAGCGGGACGAATGAGCAGTTCTTC.

This clone came up a few times. The rearrangement links TRBV9 to TRBJ2-6; D call uncertain. The CDR3 sequence is 15 residues long. Per germline, CDR1 SGDLS and CDR2 YYNGEE. V was pared by 0 bases and J by 0 bases, with 4 bases between. The CDR3 spells CASSVGFSGANVLTF. The CDR3 DNA follows: TGTGCCAGCAGCGTAGGTTTCTCTGGGGCCAACGTCCTGACTTTC.

The sample holds a few counts of this clone. The chain carries TRBV23-1 and TRBJ2-3; 12 nucleotides line up with TRBD2. TRBV23-1 is an ORF; its function is uncertain. Germline trimming cut 2 bases from V and 2 bases from J; bases unmatched to any gene: 23. The CDR3 has 23 residues. The CDR3 DNA is TGCGCCAGCAGTCAAACCGGGACGGATGCTGGGACTAGCGGGCTCCAAGCCACAGATACGCAGTATTTT. Translated: CASSQTGTDAGTSGLQATDTQYF.

The chain links TRBV18 to TRBJ2-5, with D unclear. V lost 0 bases to trimming and J lost 5 bases, with 4 bases between them. Germline CDR1 is KGHSH and CDR2 is LQKENI. This CDR3 spans 12 amino acids. The CDR3 here is CASSPPRETQYF. CDR3 coding DNA: TGTGCCAGCTCACCACCGAGGGAGACCCAGTACTTC.

This rearrangement joins TRBV18 to TRBJ2-2, with 7 bases lining up with TRBD2. Germline V gives CDR1 KGHSH, CDR2 LQKENI. After removal of 4 bases from V and 2 bases from J, the junction contained 7 bases not matched to a gene. The CDR3 runs to 16 residues. CDR3 loop: CASSLSGGGNTGELFF. Written as DNA, the CDR3 is TGTGCCAGCTCACTATCCGGCGGGGGTAACACCGGGGAGCTGTTTTTT.

The V call is TRBV28, the J call TRBJ2-7, with TRBD2 matching 8 bases. The germline CDR1 and CDR2 sequences are MDHEN and SYDVKM. This CDR3 is built from 15 residues. With 5 bases clipped from V and 4 bases from J, the junction kept 10 bases outside the gene matches. The CDR3 protein is CASSPSGTSRYEQYF. DNA for the CDR3: TGTGCCAGCAGTCCCTCCGGGACTAGTAGGTACGAGCAGTACTTC.

This clone has a handful of counts. The chain joins TRBV5-4 to TRBJ2-7; TRBD1 matches 10 bases. Losses at the gene ends were 4 bases for V and 7 bases for J; bases not matched to a gene: 5. Germline-derived CDR1 and CDR2 are SGHNT and YYREEE (reference sequence). The CDR3 has 13 amino acids. The CDR3 loop reads CASSRDRGGEQYF. The CDR3 nucleotides are TGTGCCAGCAGCCGGGACAGGGGAGGTGAGCAGTACTTC.

CDR3 bases: TGTGCCAGCAGCGTAGGTGATCACAGCTCCTACGAGCAGTACTTC. This gives the protein CASSVGDHSSYEQYF. The V call is TRBV9, the J call TRBJ2-7; D remains ambiguous. Trimming stripped 0 bases from V and 0 bases from J, with 10 bases between. Germline assignment: CDR1 SGDLS and CDR2 YYNGEE. The CDR3 runs to 15 residues. The entire variable domain, with the rest obtained from reference TRBV9 and TRBJ2-7, is as follows: DSGVTQTPKHLITATGQRVTLRCSPRSGDLSVYWYQQSLDQGLQFLIQYYNGEERAKGNILERFSAQQFPDLHSELNLSSLELGDSALYFCASSVGDHSSYEQYFGPGTRLTVT.